This TCR beta chain was sequenced for a study of low-dose radiotherapy and immunotherapy resistance in tumors. In the study overall: Doses of 0.5 Gy per fraction every 2 weeks, totaling 6.5 Gy, went to Cohort 1. 1 Gy per fraction was delivered to Cohort 2 every two weeks, for 13 Gy total over 26 weeks.

This clonotype was observed at least ten times. With TRAV- and TRBV-specific primers, first-strand cDNA was made, covering the alpha and beta chains. For amplifying TCRs, the PCR ran for roughly 20 cycles with Phusion, which was used together with a constant-region primer and the adapter on the V primers. TCRdb re-called the reads through MiXCR, storing one row per CDR3 protein. Here the sample spans tens of thousands of distinct CDR3 sequences, under 30% being singletons. Germline trimming cut 3 bases from V and 8 bases from J; bases unmatched to any gene: 5. CDR3 length: 14 residues. Germline assignment: CDR1 KGHDR and CDR2 SFDVKD. Time point in this sample: after trial treatment. Indicated treatment: LDRT plus nivolumab, ipilimumab, low-dose cyclophosphamide and aspirin (RACIN trial).

The sample here was PBMCs, taken after low-dose radiotherapy plus immunotherapy. The receptor's source is a male donor with prostate cancer. The chain employs TRBV24-1 and TRBJ1-2, with 10 bases that match TRBD1. This CDR3 reads CATSDEGTGVGYTF. CDR3 nucleotides: TGTGCCACCAGTGATGAAGGGACAGGGGTCGGCTACACCTTC.